Presented here are 7 T cell receptor beta chains from one specimen sequenced in a study of T cells after yellow fever vaccination. One entry per CDR3 protein results from TCRdb running MiXCR on the 5' RACE reads. The sample contains some 120,000 distinct CDR3 sequences, under 8.5% of which appear only once. This specimen was CD4+ T cells sorted from PBMCs, taken 9 to 10 days after the first yellow fever vaccination. The receptors here all came from a man aged 18 to 29 who received the YFV17D yellow fever vaccine.

This clonotype was counted a few times. The chain recombines TRBV5-4 with TRBJ2-1; weak D call: TRBD1 (5 bases). The CDR3 extends over 16 amino acids. Trimming pared 4 bases from V and 2 bases from J, leaving 16 bases between. CDR1 and CDR2 (germline): SGHNT, YYREEE (reference sequence). Here the CDR3 reads CASSLDGHATYNEQFF. CDR3 in DNA: TGTGCCAGCAGCCTTGACGGACACGCAACCTACAATGAGCAGTTCTTC.

This clonotype was seen repeatedly, ten times or more. The chain links TRBV11-1 to TRBJ2-2; 7 positions match TRBD1. There are 15 residues in the CDR3. CDR1 and CDR2 (germline): SGHAT, FQDESV (reference sequence). V shed 5 bases and J 2 bases; nucleotides not matched to a gene: 5. In DNA form, the CDR3 reads TGTGCCAGCAGCCGACAGGGTGTTAACACCGGGGAGCTGTTTTTT. This sequence encodes CASSRQGVNTGELFF. Supplemented by reference TRBV11-1 and TRBJ2-2, the full variable domain reads EAEVAQSPRYKITEKSQAVAFWCDPISGHATLYWYRQILGQGPELLVQFQDESVVDDSQLPKDRFSAERLKGVDSTLKIQPAELGDSAMYLCASSRQGVNTGELFFGEGSRLTVL.

Note on this clonotype: This could be a read error, since a much larger clone is one nucleotide away. The rearrangement uses TRBV28 and TRBJ2-3, with 8 bases identical to TRBD1. Trimming cost V 6 bases and J 6 bases; bases outside gene matches: 14. CDR3 length: 16 residues. Germline V gene sequence: CDR1 MDHEN, CDR2 SYDVKM. CDR3 in amino acids: CASSLAVQGEGDTQYF. DNA for the CDR3: TGTGCCAGCAGCCTCGCCGTACAGGGGGAAGGGGATACGCAGTATTTT. Based on the CDR3 plus reference TRBV28 and TRBJ2-3, the full variable domain is DVKVTQSSRYLVKRTGEKVFLECVQDMDHENMFWYRQDPGLGLRLIYFSYDVKMKEKGDIPEGYSVSREKKERFSLILESASTNQTSMYLCASSLAVQGEGDTQYFGPGTRLTVL.

This clonotype was counted many times. This rearrangement joins TRBV4-3 to TRBJ2-3; 9 bases fit TRBD1. The CDR3 sequence is 15 residues long. V trimming: 4 bases; J trimming: 8 bases; junction bases outside the gene matches: 10. Germline CDR1 and CDR2: LGHNA and YSLEER. Written as DNA, the CDR3 is TGCGCCAGCAGCCCGGGACAGGGAAGCCGGGGTACGCAGTATTTT. It is translated as CASSPGQGSRGTQYF.

This clonotype was seen more than once but under ten times. The chain is built from TRBV24-1 and TRBJ2-5; the D gene could be TRBD1 or TRBD2 (6 bases each). The CDR3 is 14 residues long. V was shortened by 7 bases and J by 5 bases, with 16 bases between the two germline ends. Looked up from germline, CDR1 is KGHDR and CDR2 is SFDVKD. CDR3 coding DNA: TGTGCCACCAGGGGGGGCTCCGAGGGGGAGACCCAGTACTTC. The encoded protein is CATRGGSEGETQYF.

Many counts were recorded for this clonotype. This sequence joins TRBV20-1 and TRBJ1-2, with D possibly TRBD1 on 5 matching bases. The V end was cut by 0 bases, the J end by 3 bases, with 11 bases between. Looked up from germline, CDR1 is DFQATT and CDR2 is SNEGSKA (reference sequence). The CDR3 sequence is 14 residues long. CDR3: CSAREPGGDYGYTF. CDR3 coding DNA: TGCAGTGCTAGAGAGCCGGGGGGAGACTATGGCTACACCTTC.

This clonotype was picked up many times. V and J are TRBV6-1 and TRBJ2-5; perhaps TRBD2 as D (5 bases). Germline CDR1 reads MNHNS; CDR2 reads SASEGT. The CDR3 is made up of 14 amino acids. The germline V and J ends were trimmed by 6 bases and 1 base, with 12 bases remaining between them. This CDR3 is CASSLAWSQETQYF. In DNA, the CDR3 is TGTGCCAGCAGCCTAGCTTGGAGCCAAGAGACCCAGTACTTC.